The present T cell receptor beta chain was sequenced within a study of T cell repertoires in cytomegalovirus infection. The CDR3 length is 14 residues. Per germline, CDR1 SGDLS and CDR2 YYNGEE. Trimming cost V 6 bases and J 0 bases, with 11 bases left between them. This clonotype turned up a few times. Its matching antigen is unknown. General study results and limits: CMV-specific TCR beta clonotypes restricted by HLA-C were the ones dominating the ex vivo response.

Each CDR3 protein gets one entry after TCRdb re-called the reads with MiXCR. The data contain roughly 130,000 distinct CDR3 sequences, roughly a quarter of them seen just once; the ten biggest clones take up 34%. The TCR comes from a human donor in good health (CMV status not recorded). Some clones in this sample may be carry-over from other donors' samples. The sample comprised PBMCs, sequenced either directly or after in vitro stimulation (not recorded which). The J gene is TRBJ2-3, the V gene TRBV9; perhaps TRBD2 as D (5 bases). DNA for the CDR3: TGTGCCAGCAACGCCCCGGGGAGCACAGATACGCAGTATTTT. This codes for CASNAPGSTDTQYF. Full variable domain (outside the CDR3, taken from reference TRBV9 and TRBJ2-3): DSGVTQTPKHLITATGQRVTLRCSPRSGDLSVYWYQQSLDQGLQFLIQYYNGEERAKGNILERFSAQQFPDLHSELNLSSLELGDSALYFCASNAPGSTDTQYFGPGTRLTVL.